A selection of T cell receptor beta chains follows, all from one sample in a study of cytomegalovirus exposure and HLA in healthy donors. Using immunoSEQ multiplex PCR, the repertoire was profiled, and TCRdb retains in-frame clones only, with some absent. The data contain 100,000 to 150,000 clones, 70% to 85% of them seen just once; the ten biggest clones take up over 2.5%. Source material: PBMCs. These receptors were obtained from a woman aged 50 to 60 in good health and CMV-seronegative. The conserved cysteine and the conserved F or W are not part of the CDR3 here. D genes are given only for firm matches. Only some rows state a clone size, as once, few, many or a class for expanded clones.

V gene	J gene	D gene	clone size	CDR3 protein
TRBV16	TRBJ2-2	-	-	ASSQSGAVFAGELF
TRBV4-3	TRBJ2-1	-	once	ASSQDIGGAYNEQF
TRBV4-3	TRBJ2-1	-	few	ASSQGVKLGRGHEQF
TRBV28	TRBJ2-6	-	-	ASGPGAPPSGANVLT
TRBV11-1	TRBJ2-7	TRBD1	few	ASSARDRDHEQY
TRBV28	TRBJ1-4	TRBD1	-	ASSTGVLEKLF
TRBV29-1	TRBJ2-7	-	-	SVEAQIPGALRDHEQY
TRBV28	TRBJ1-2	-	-	ASSSLLGLGGYT
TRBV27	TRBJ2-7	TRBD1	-	ASKRGTGYEQY
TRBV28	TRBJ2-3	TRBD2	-	ASTPSSGTKQY
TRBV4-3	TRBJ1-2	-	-	ASSQAVGDTRGYT
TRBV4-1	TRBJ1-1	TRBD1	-	ASSLNTGGRTEAF
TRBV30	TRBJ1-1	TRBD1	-	ACIFRGEAF
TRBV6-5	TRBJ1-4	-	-	ASRTGSSEKLF
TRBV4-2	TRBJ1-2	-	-	ASSQVWTAIYGYT
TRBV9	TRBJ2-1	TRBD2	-	ASSDGLADYNEQF
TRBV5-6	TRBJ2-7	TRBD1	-	ASSLGQGVEQY
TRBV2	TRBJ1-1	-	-	ASSEAQREAF
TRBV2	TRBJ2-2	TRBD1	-	ASSERQGVVTGELF
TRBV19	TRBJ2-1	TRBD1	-	ASDTGQEVNEQF
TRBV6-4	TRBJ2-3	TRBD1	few	ASSAGTGDTDTQY
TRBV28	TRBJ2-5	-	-	ASSELDREQY
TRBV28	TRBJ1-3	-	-	ASSFRGLGNTIY
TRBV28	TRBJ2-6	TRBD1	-	ASSRTGSSGANVLT
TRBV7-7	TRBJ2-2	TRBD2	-	ASSLGTSGGRHTGELF
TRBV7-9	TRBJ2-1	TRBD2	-	ASSSTSSSYNEQF
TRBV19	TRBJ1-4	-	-	ASSISATNEKLF
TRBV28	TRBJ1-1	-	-	ASTPRGGHTEAF
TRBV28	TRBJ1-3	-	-	ASGRQTHSGNTIY
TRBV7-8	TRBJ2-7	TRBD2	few	ASSLGAGLASHEQY
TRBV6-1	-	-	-	ASTRSYEQY
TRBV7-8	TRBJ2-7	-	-	ASSPLSYEQY
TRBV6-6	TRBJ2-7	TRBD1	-	ASSDTGTAPYEQY
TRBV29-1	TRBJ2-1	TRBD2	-	SVEEAGDAYNEQF
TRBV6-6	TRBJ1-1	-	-	ASSPSLGGAF
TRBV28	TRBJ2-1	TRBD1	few	ASSWDSYNEQF
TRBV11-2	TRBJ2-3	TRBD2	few	ASSLEGLADGTDTQY
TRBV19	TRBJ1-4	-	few	ASSRAGQGGEKLF
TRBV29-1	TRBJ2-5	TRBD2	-	SVGLAGGETQY